This entry describes one TCR beta chain. Its antigen is unknown. This specimen comes from a study of cytomegalovirus exposure and HLA in healthy donors. Study-wide findings and caveats: Most TCR sequences proved rare, with some public TCRs found in many donors.

This CDR3 is built from 13 residues. Deletions cut 2 bases from V and 7 bases from J, with 12 bases between. Germline CDR1 is GTSNPN and CDR2 is SVGIG (reference sequence). The data were produced by immunoSEQ multiplex PCR, yet TCRdb's version contains in-frame clones alone and is incomplete. The sample consists of 260,000 or so clones, around nine tenths of them appearing once. Sequencing used PBMCs. The chain joins TRBV30 to TRBJ1-5; possible D gene TRBD1, 5 bases. This TCR was sampled from a woman aged 18-35 years in good health and CMV-seronegative. The CDR3 spells CAWSSGLGQPQHF. The CDR3 nucleotides read TGTGCCTGGAGTTCAGGGCTCGGGCAGCCCCAGCATTTT.